What follows is one T cell receptor beta chain and its context. Its antigen is currently unknown. These data originate in a study of cytomegalovirus exposure and HLA in healthy donors. Regarding the study as a whole: Cytomegalovirus-associated status was assigned to 150 or so TCR beta chains. Later, an analysis showed that TCR beta chains associated with HLA were more clonally expanded than others that were equally common. For TCR beta chains, V- and J-gene trimming was later linked to a missense DCLRE1C variant. According to a later analysis, donors in an Asian-associated ancestry cluster reportedly had fewer N-insertions than the 666-donor mean.

Amplification used 60 Vbeta primers and 13 Jbeta primers. Measured with immunoSEQ multiplex PCR; TCRdb has only the in-frame clones, and not every one. Here the sample spans roughly 100,000 clones, about four fifths being singletons. Source material: PBMCs. The sequence came from a man aged 40-49 years in good health and CMV-seronegative.

The CDR3 reads CASSYSGGPTEAFF. CDR3 bases: TGTGCCAGCAGTTACTCCGGGGGGCCCACTGAAGCTTTCTTT. This chain joins TRBV6-5 and TRBJ1-1; TRBD1 might be the D (6 bases). The CDR3 loop spans 14 amino acids. In germline, CDR1 is MNHEY, CDR2 SVGAGI. V lost 0 bases and J lost 4, with 9 bases in between.